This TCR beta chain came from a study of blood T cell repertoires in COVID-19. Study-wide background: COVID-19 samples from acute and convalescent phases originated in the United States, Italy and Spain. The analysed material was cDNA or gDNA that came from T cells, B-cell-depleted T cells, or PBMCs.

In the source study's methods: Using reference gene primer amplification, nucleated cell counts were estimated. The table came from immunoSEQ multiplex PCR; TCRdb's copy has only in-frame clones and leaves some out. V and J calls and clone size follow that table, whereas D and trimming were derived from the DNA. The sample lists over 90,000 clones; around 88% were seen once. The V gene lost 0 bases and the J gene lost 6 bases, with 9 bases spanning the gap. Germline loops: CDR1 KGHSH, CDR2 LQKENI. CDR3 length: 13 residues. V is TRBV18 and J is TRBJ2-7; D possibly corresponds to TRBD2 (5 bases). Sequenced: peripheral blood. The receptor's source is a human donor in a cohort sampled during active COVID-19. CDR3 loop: CASSPPNLAEQYF. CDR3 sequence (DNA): TGTGCCAGCTCACCACCGAACCTAGCCGAGCAGTACTTC. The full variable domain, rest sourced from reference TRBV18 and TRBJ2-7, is NAGVMQNPRHLVRRRGQEARLRCSPMKGHSHVYWYRQLPEEGLKFMVYLQKENIIDESGMPKERFSAEFPKEGPSILRIQQVVRGDSAAYFCASSPPNLAEQYFGPGTRLTVT.